This TCR beta chain was recorded in a study of T cell responses to AZD1222 COVID-19 vaccine. Regarding the study as a whole: Spike-specific TCR repertoires showed rising breadth and depth after two AZD1222 doses. The study found vaccine-associated CD4 TCRs spanning spike, dominant at 160-218 and 743-854. Sampling captured repertoires only after the peak T cell response. Donors were largely white British and mainly female; clonal diversity was possibly underestimated.

Sequencing used immunoSEQ multiplex PCR; TCRdb keeps in-frame clones, though not all of them. This sample has under 90,000 clones, with 83% found just once. V gave up 5 bases and J gave up 6 bases; unmatched junction bases: 0. The CDR3 runs 12 residues. The V gene's germline CDR1 is SGHTA and CDR2 FQGNSA. On this clone itself: Antigen specificity is unknown.

The receptor was derived from an adult who received the AZD1222 COVID-19 vaccine. The sequences come from peripheral blood, collected 28 days after the second AZD1222 dose. The chain employs TRBV7-2 and TRBJ1-2; 10 bases match TRBD1. The CDR3 loop reads CASSGTGDGYTF. The DNA of the CDR3 is TGTGCCAGCAGCGGGACAGGGGATGGCTACACCTTC.